A single sample is the source of the 20 T cell receptor beta chains below, sequenced in a study of identifying expanded T cells in peripheral blood. Data came from immunoSEQ multiplex PCR; TCRdb stores just in-frame clones and leaves some out. The top ten clones hold about 20% of a sample with about 81,000 clones, about 83% of them seen once. The sample comprised blood. These TCRs come from a person aged 18 to 69 in good health.

The rearrangement links TRBV19 to TRBJ2-5; TRBD1 matches 12 bases. Germline V gene data show CDR1 as LNHDA and CDR2 as SQIVND (reference sequence). With V trimmed by 8 bases and J by 4 bases, 2 bases remained unmatched. This CDR3 comprises 13 residues. CDR3 sequence: CASGDRGPETQYF. DNA for the CDR3: TGTGCCAGTGGGGACAGGGGGCCAGAGACCCAGTACTTC.

The rearrangement uses TRBV27 and TRBJ2-2, with a tentative D call TRBD2 (5 bases). V was clipped by 5 bases and J by 7 bases, with 17 bases between them. Germline V lookup: CDR1 MNHEY, CDR2 SMNVEV (reference sequence). The CDR3 length is 15 residues. The CDR3 DNA reads TGTGCCAGCAGTCCAACGACACTAGTTAGCGGGGAGCTGTTTTTT. This translates into CASSPTTLVSGELFF.

The chain joins TRBV29-1 to TRBJ2-2; D perhaps matches TRBD1 (5 bases). This CDR3 is built from 16 residues. The V end was cut by 7 bases, the J end by 1 base, with 19 bases between. Germline V gene lookup returns CDR1 SQVTM and CDR2 ANQGSEA. In nucleotides, the CDR3 is TGCAGCGCCTCAACATATTGGCAGGGGAACACCGGGGAGCTGTTTTTT. Translating it yields CSASTYWQGNTGELFF.

The chain couples TRBV9 to TRBJ1-1, with no clear D. V was pared by 3 bases and J by 1 base, with 10 bases between. Germline CDR1 and CDR2: SGDLS and YYNGEE. The length of the CDR3 is 14 residues. The CDR3 loop is CASSAGPTNTEAFF. In DNA form, the CDR3 reads TGTGCCAGCAGCGCCGGACCGACGAACACTGAAGCTTTCTTT.

The rearrangement uses TRBV5-1 and TRBJ2-1; 14 nucleotides agree with TRBD2. The V and J ends lost 6 bases and 8 bases, in that order; junction bases with no gene match: 10. The germline gives CDR1 SGHRS, CDR2 YFSETQ. The CDR3 is made up of 16 amino acids. The CDR3 sequence: CASTSGGTSGRYEQFF. DNA for the CDR3: TGCGCCAGCACCTCCGGTGGGACTAGCGGGAGATATGAGCAGTTCTTC. Looking up the rest from reference TRBV5-1 and TRBJ2-1 gives the full variable domain: KAGVTQTPRYLIKTRGQQVTLSCSPISGHRSVSWYQQTPGQGLQFLFEYFSETQRNKGNFPGRFSGRQFSNSRSEMNVSTLELGDSALYLCASTSGGTSGRYEQFFGPGTRLTVL.

The chain has TRBV9 and TRBJ2-3; 11 positions match TRBD2. The V segment lost 3 bases and the J segment 2 bases; nucleotides outside the gene matches: 5. CDR1 SGDLS and CDR2 YYNGEE come from the germline V gene. The CDR3 is 16 residues long. This CDR3 reads CASSALAGVNTDTQYF. The CDR3 DNA reads as TGTGCCAGCAGCGCACTAGCGGGAGTGAACACAGATACGCAGTATTTT.

The chain carries TRBV19 and TRBJ2-6; the D gene could be TRBD1 or TRBD2 (6 bases each). This CDR3 spans 17 amino acids. Trimming shortened V by 2 bases and J by 3 bases, and 14 bases separated the two germline ends. Looked up from germline, CDR1 is LNHDA and CDR2 is SQIVND (reference sequence). The CDR3 loop reads CASSIQAEGDGANVLTF. As DNA, the CDR3 is TGTGCCAGTAGTATACAGGCGGAGGGGGATGGGGCCAACGTCCTGACTTTC.

The rearrangement links TRBV7-3 to TRBJ2-2, with D perhaps given as TRBD1 or TRBD2 (5 bases each). V lost 4 bases and J 0 bases, leaving 15 bases between the germline ends. Germline CDR1 is SGHTA and CDR2 is FQGTGA. The CDR3 extends over 17 amino acids. CDR3 in amino acids: CASSSSVGVSNTGELFF. The DNA for the CDR3 is TGTGCCAGCAGCTCCTCCGTGGGGGTATCGAACACCGGGGAGCTGTTTTTT.

This clone showed up just once. The genes are TRBV27 and TRBJ2-1; tentatively, D is TRBD1 (6 bases). CDR1 and CDR2 from the germline V gene are MNHEY and SMNVEV (reference sequence). Trimming removed 2 bases from V and 2 bases from J, with 10 bases in between. The CDR3 sequence is 15 residues long. This CDR3 is CASSLPGVPYNEQFF. In DNA form, the CDR3 reads TGTGCCAGCAGTTTACCAGGGGTCCCCTACAATGAGCAGTTCTTC.

The CDR3 sequence is CASSSPGGTYEQYF. CDR3 bases: TGTGCCAGCAGCTCGCCGGGGGGAACCTACGAGCAGTACTTC. J is TRBJ2-7 and V is TRBV5-4; 7 bases fit TRBD2. Unmatched junction bases numbered 5, after V lost 3 bases and J lost 2 bases. The CDR3 consists of 14 residues. Germline CDR1 SGHNT, CDR2 YYREEE (reference sequence).

V gene TRBV27 combines with J gene TRBJ2-1; TRBD2 aligns across 7 bases. Germline V gives CDR1 MNHEY, CDR2 SMNVEV (reference sequence). Trimming cost V 2 bases and J 7 bases; bases outside gene matches: 5. The CDR3 has 14 amino acids. Written as DNA, the CDR3 is TGTGCCAGCAGTTTACGGCGGGAGCGGAATGAGCAGTTCTTC. It translates to CASSLRRERNEQFF.

The V call is TRBV28, the J call TRBJ2-7, with TRBD2 identical over 7 bases. Germline V CDR1 and CDR2: MDHEN, SYDVKM. The CDR3 loop spans 16 amino acids. With 8 bases clipped from V and 1 base from J, the junction kept 14 bases outside the gene matches. The chain's CDR3 is CASRRGGGSESYEQYF. CDR3 DNA sequence: TGTGCCAGCCGAAGGGGTGGCGGGAGTGAATCCTACGAGCAGTACTTC.

The chain links TRBV29-1 to TRBJ1-1, with D hard to call. The CDR3 is 11 amino acids. Trimming took off 5 bases at V and 4 bases at J, with 8 bases between the two ends. Germline CDR1 reads SQVTM; CDR2 reads ANQGSEA. The CDR3 spells CSVSVGTEAFF. The CDR3 DNA is TGCAGCGTTTCAGTGGGCACTGAAGCTTTCTTT.

The V call is TRBV15, the J call TRBJ2-2; no firm D call. In germline, CDR1 is LNHNV, CDR2 YYDKDF (reference sequence). CDR3 length: 14 amino acids. Trimming removed 0 bases from V and 6 bases from J, with 8 bases in between. In DNA form, the CDR3 reads TGTGCCACCAGCAGAGATCCAGTCGCCGGGGAGCTGTTTTTT. Its translation is CATSRDPVAGELFF.

CDR3 loop: CASSLAGGLRNEQFF. DNA for the CDR3: TGTGCCAGCAGCTTAGCGGGAGGGCTTCGTAATGAGCAGTTCTTC. The rearrangement uses TRBV7-2 and TRBJ2-1; 7 nucleotides agree with TRBD2. Germline loops: CDR1 SGHTA, CDR2 FQGNSA. The CDR3 length is 15 residues. Trimming took 0 bases from V and 7 from J; bases not matched to a gene: 6. The full variable domain, its missing parts supplied by reference TRBV7-2 and TRBJ2-1, is GAGVSQSPSNKVTEKGKDVELRCDPISGHTALYWYRQSLGQGLEFLIYFQGNSAPDKSGLPSDRFSAERTGGSVSTLTIQRTQQEDSAVYLCASSLAGGLRNEQFFGPGTRLTVL.

The chain couples TRBV27 to TRBJ2-1, with 12 bases aligning to TRBD2. V gave up 8 bases and J gave up 6 bases; unmatched junction bases: 2. Germline CDR1 and CDR2: MNHEY and SMNVEV (reference sequence). The CDR3 contains 13 residues. The CDR3 DNA reads TGTGCCAGCGGACTAGCGGGACCCAATGAGCAGTTCTTC. It translates to CASGLAGPNEQFF.

The chain links TRBV6-5 to TRBJ1-2; D ambiguous. The CDR3 contains 10 residues. Deletions cut 8 bases from V and 3 bases from J, with 4 bases between. CDR1 is MNHEY, CDR2 SVGAGI, per germline. The CDR3 reads CASGDYGYTF. The CDR3 DNA reads TGTGCCAGCGGCGACTATGGCTACACCTTC.

V usage is TRBV7-2 and J usage is TRBJ1-5; no definite D call. The CDR3 covers 13 residues. Per germline, CDR1 SGHTA and CDR2 FQGNSA. V was pared by 2 bases and J by 5 bases, with 7 bases between. The CDR3 DNA reads TGTGCCAGCAGCTTATTTTGGGATCAGCCCCAGCATTTT. Its protein is CASSLFWDQPQHF.

The rearrangement links TRBV18 to TRBJ2-7, with D perhaps TRBD1 (6 bases). The CDR3 runs to 14 residues. V lost 2 bases to trimming and J lost 7 bases, with 15 bases between them. Germline assignment: CDR1 KGHSH and CDR2 LQKENI. The CDR3: CASSPSGTNPEQYF. The CDR3 coding sequence is TGTGCCAGCTCACCATCAGGGACAAACCCAGAGCAGTACTTC.

The genes are TRBV28 and TRBJ2-5; 12 bases fit TRBD2. Germline assignment: CDR1 MDHEN and CDR2 SYDVKM. V lost 6 bases and J lost 1; bases outside the gene matches: 6. The CDR3 covers 16 residues. CDR3 bases: TGTGCCAGCAGCCCGGGACTAGCGGGCCCCCAAGAGACCCAGTACTTC. It translates to CASSPGLAGPQETQYF.